Each of the 32 T cell receptor beta chains below was sequenced from the same sample in a study of T cell repertoires in aging, cancer and after chemotherapy. Amplification of TCR beta used genomic DNA extracted from peripheral blood. A mixed TRB-A/B primer pool amplified rearranged TRB by multiplex touch-down PCR. TCRdb independently ran MiXCR on the multiplex PCR reads; one entry per CDR3 protein. The sample lists about 11,000 distinct CDR3 sequences; over 25% were seen once. The sample was blood. The source of these receptors is a human donor in good health. The donor label of this sample is uncertain.

This clonotype was seen only once. The V and J genes are TRBV6-5 and TRBJ2-1; TRBD2 agrees at 13 bases. Germline-derived CDR1 and CDR2 are MNHEY and SVGAGI. With 6 bases clipped from V and 6 bases from J, the junction kept 8 bases outside the gene matches. This CDR3 region has 16 residues. The CDR3 DNA is TGTGCCAGCAGGAAACTAGCGGGAGGGCCAGGCAATGAGCAGTTCTTC. Encoded protein: CASRKLAGGPGNEQFF.

By share of the sample, this clonotype is medium-sized. J is TRBJ1-2 and V is TRBV29-1; 9 bases line up with TRBD1. Germline V CDR1 and CDR2: SQVTM, ANQGSEA. The CDR3 spans 13 residues. Trimming took 1 base from V and 7 from J; bases not matched to a gene: 4. CDR3 protein: CSVEVQGAGGYTF. The CDR3 nucleotides are TGCAGCGTTGAAGTACAGGGGGCGGGTGGCTACACCTTC.

As concerns this clonotype: A clone one base away is much larger, so this may be a read error. This chain links TRBV6-1 with TRBJ1-5, with D perhaps matching TRBD1 (6 bases). The CDR3 has 17 amino acids. Germline values: CDR1 MNHNS, CDR2 SASEGT. Trimming left V 8 bases short and J 1 base short, with 21 bases between. As DNA, the CDR3 is TGTGCCAGCCTGTGTGGGGGAGGGACACTAAGCAATCAGCCCCAGCATTTT. Its translation: CASLCGGGTLSNQPQHF.

By share, this clonotype counts as medium-sized (0.01 to 0.1%). This rearrangement joins TRBV30 to TRBJ1-6; D gene unclear. The V end was cut by 1 base, the J end by 9 bases, with 4 bases between. This CDR3 contains 11 residues. Germline CDR1 GTSNPN, CDR2 SVGIG (reference sequence). CDR3 coding DNA: TGTGCCTGGAGTGCCACTTCACCCCTCCACTTT. Protein product: CAWSATSPLHF.

The chain couples TRBV6-1 to TRBJ1-4; D uncertain. V was clipped by 8 bases and J by 0 bases, with 4 bases between them. There are 12 residues in the CDR3. Per germline, CDR1 MNHNS and CDR2 SASEGT. Here the CDR3 DNA reads TGTGCCAGCCGGGCAACTAATGAAAAACTGTTTTTT. This sequence encodes CASRATNEKLFF.

This clonotype has only a few counts. The chain uses TRBV5-5 and TRBJ1-2, with no clear D. The germline CDR1 and CDR2 sequences are SGHKS and YYEKEE (reference sequence). Deletions cut 5 bases from V and 8 bases from J, with 13 bases between. CDR3 size: 12 residues. CDR3 bases: TGTGCCAGCAGTTCTGCCGCCCGGGGCTACACCTTC. Amino acid sequence: CASSSAARGYTF.

The chain employs TRBV7-2 and TRBJ1-6; D possibly corresponds to TRBD1 (5 bases). The V end was cut by 6 bases, the J end by 2 bases, with 14 bases between. The CDR3 contains 16 residues. CDR1 SGHTA and CDR2 FQGNSA come from the germline V gene. CDR3: CASRLAGPTYNSPLHF. CDR3 coding DNA: TGTGCCAGCAGATTGGCGGGACCTACCTATAATTCACCCCTCCACTTT.

The chain combines TRBV30 with TRBJ1-1; D uncertain. Germline V gives CDR1 GTSNPN, CDR2 SVGIG (reference sequence). The V end was cut by 4 bases, the J end by 0 bases, with 9 bases between. The CDR3 runs to 13 residues. The DNA of the CDR3 is TGTGCCTGGACCCCAGGAATGAACACTGAAGCTTTCTTT. Its protein product is CAWTPGMNTEAFF.

The V call is TRBV12-3 or TRBV12-4, the J call TRBJ2-5; no definite D call. Trimming left V 0 bases short and J 4 bases short, with 9 bases between. The CDR3 spans 14 residues. Written as DNA, the CDR3 is TGTGCCAGCAGTTTAGCCGGATGGGGAGAGACCCAGTACTTC. Encoded protein: CASSLAGWGETQYF.

Judged by abundance, this clonotype is medium-sized. The chain employs TRBV29-1 and TRBJ1-1; D perhaps matches TRBD1 (5 bases). The CDR3 covers 14 residues. Germline CDR1 is SQVTM and CDR2 is ANQGSEA. V lost 7 bases and J lost 7, with 22 bases in between. Here the CDR3 DNA reads TGCAGCGCCTTCGTCGGGGGAATCAATGGTGAAGCTTTCTTT. Translating it yields CSAFVGGINGEAFF.

V gene TRBV27 combines with J gene TRBJ1-1; no firm D call. V was shortened by 5 bases and J by 7 bases, with 8 bases between the two germline ends. This CDR3 has 11 amino acids. Germline V CDR1 and CDR2: MNHEY, SMNVEV (reference sequence). The CDR3 region is CASSDRVEAFF. CDR3 nucleotide sequence: TGTGCCAGCAGTGATCGAGTTGAAGCTTTCTTT.

The rearrangement links TRBV4-3 to TRBJ1-2, with TRBD1 as a possible D gene (5 bases). The CDR3 covers 15 residues. In germline, CDR1 is LGHNA, CDR2 YSLEER. Trimming stripped 0 bases from V and 5 bases from J, with 13 bases between. The CDR3 spells CASSQDGTAGYGYTF. In DNA form, the CDR3 reads TGCGCCAGCAGCCAAGATGGGACTGCCGGATATGGCTACACCTTC.

The rearrangement joins TRBV19 to TRBJ1-2; 9 bases are shared with TRBD1. Germline V CDR1 and CDR2: LNHDA, SQIVND (reference sequence). This CDR3 is built from 14 residues. With V trimmed by 6 bases and J by 3 bases, 5 bases remained unmatched. As DNA, the CDR3 is TGTGCCAGTAGGACCACAGGGGGCGACTATGGCTACACCTTC. Translated, it gives CASRTTGGDYGYTF. Together with reference TRBV19 and TRBJ1-2, the CDR3 gives the full variable domain: DGGITQSPKYLFRKEGQNVTLSCEQNLNHDAMYWYRQDPGQGLRLIYYSQIVNDFQKGDIAEGYSVSREKKESFPLTVTSAQKNPTAFYLCASRTTGGDYGYTFGSGTRLTVV.

V and J are TRBV18 and TRBJ2-1; possibly TRBD2 for D (6 bases). Trimming took 4 bases from V and 3 from J, leaving 19 bases between them. CDR1 and CDR2 (germline): KGHSH, LQKENI. The CDR3 length is 17 residues. The DNA of the CDR3 is TGTGCCAGCTCACGGCTGTCCGGGACTCCCAACTACAATGAGCAGTTCTTC. This gives the protein CASSRLSGTPNYNEQFF.

CDR3 nucleotide sequence: TGTGCCAGCTCACCAAAAGGGGCCACCGTGATGAACACTGAAGCTTTCTTT. Protein product: CASSPKGATVMNTEAFF. The genes are TRBV18 and TRBJ1-1; weak D call: TRBD1 (5 bases). Germline CDR1 is KGHSH and CDR2 is LQKENI. Trimming pared 2 bases from V and 0 bases from J, leaving 16 bases between. This CDR3 is built from 17 residues.

The CDR3 sequence: CARQGYTGELFF. In DNA, the CDR3 is TGTGCCAGACAGGGGTACACCGGGGAGCTGTTTTTT. The rearrangement joins TRBV19 to TRBJ2-2; 7 nucleotides line up with TRBD1. V was clipped by 9 bases and J by 3 bases; unmatched bases: 1. CDR1 is LNHDA and CDR2 is SQIVND in the germline V gene (reference sequence). The CDR3 contains 12 residues.

By sample share, this clonotype is medium-sized (0.01 to 0.1%). The rearrangement joins TRBV18 to TRBJ2-5; D unclear. Trimming took 0 bases from V and 3 from J, leaving 8 bases between them. This CDR3 comprises 14 residues. Germline CDR1 is KGHSH and CDR2 is LQKENI. The CDR3 loop reads CASSPPWQEETQYF. The CDR3 DNA reads as TGTGCCAGCTCACCACCGTGGCAGGAAGAGACCCAGTACTTC. The variable domain in full, completed from reference TRBV18 and TRBJ2-5, reads NAGVMQNPRHLVRRRGQEARLRCSPMKGHSHVYWYRQLPEEGLKFMVYLQKENIIDESGMPKERFSAEFPKEGPSILRIQQVVRGDSAAYFCASSPPWQEETQYFGPGTRLLVL.

This clonotype is classed as large. The chain has TRBV19 and TRBJ1-5; D is perhaps TRBD1 (5 bases). V lost 3 bases and J 5 bases, leaving 8 bases between the germline ends. CDR1 LNHDA and CDR2 SQIVND come from the germline V gene (reference sequence). CDR3 size: 13 residues. CDR3 in DNA: TGTGCCAGTAGTATGGGGCAGTATCAGCCCCAGCATTTT. The encoded protein is CASSMGQYQPQHF.

The genes are TRBV5-5 and TRBJ1-2; D might be TRBD1 (5 bases). The germline V and J ends were trimmed by 4 bases and 8 bases, with 12 bases remaining between them. The CDR3 is made up of 12 amino acids. Germline assignment: CDR1 SGHKS and CDR2 YYEKEE (reference sequence). CDR3 protein: CASSRDVYGYTF. DNA of the CDR3: TGTGCCAGCAGCCGGGACGTCTACGGCTACACCTTC.

This chain connects TRBV6-5 to TRBJ1-1; no firm D call. V was cut by 3 bases and J by 8 bases, with 22 bases left in between. The CDR3 length is 16 residues. In germline, CDR1 is MNHEY, CDR2 SVGAGI. The CDR3 DNA follows: TGTGCCAGCAGTTATGGCTTGGACGGATACTCTGCAGAAGCTTTCTTT. This gives the protein CASSYGLDGYSAEAFF.

This clonotype has more than one count but fewer than ten. This chain links TRBV19 with TRBJ1-3, with D maybe TRBD1 (6 bases). CDR3 length: 14 amino acids. Germline V CDR1 and CDR2: LNHDA, SQIVND (reference sequence). The V end lost 5 bases, the J end lost 4 bases, and 12 bases lay between the germline ends. The CDR3 region is CASSSGTYGNTIYF. The CDR3 DNA follows: TGTGCCAGTAGTTCCGGGACATACGGAAACACCATATATTTT.

On this clonotype: A junction end diverges from the germline sequence, so it may reflect a read error. V is TRBV12-3 or TRBV12-4 and J is TRBJ1-2, with D uncertain. The length of the CDR3 is 11 residues. CDR3 coding DNA: TGTGCCAGCAGTGATTTATATGGCCACACCTTC. It yields the protein CASSDLYGHTF.

Judged by abundance, this clonotype is medium-sized (0.01 to 0.1%). This chain links TRBV15 with TRBJ1-5, with TRBD1 matching 7 bases. V lost 5 bases and J lost 5; bases outside the gene matches: 3. Germline assignment: CDR1 LNHNV and CDR2 YYDKDF (reference sequence). This CDR3 spans 13 amino acids. CDR3 region: CATSRTGDQPQHF. DNA of the CDR3: TGTGCCACCAGCCGGACAGGCGATCAGCCCCAGCATTTT.

This clonotype was counted only a few times. The chain recombines TRBV12-3 or TRBV12-4 with TRBJ1-2; maybe TRBD1 (5 bases). V was pared by 8 bases and J by 8 bases, with 9 bases between. The CDR3 is 10 amino acids. CDR3 sequence reads: CASSRGGYTF. CDR3 nucleotides: TGTGCCAGCTCAAGGGGAGGCTACACCTTC.

The DNA of the CDR3 is TGCAGCGTTGAAGGGGACTGGGGCACCTTC. Its protein is CSVEGDWGTF. The chain couples TRBV29-1 to TRBJ1-2, with D tentatively TRBD1 (5 bases). The ends were cut back, 1 base at V and 13 bases at J, with 10 bases in the middle. This CDR3 has 10 residues. In germline, CDR1 is SQVTM, CDR2 ANQGSEA.

The chain carries TRBV5-6 and TRBJ2-7, with 8 bases identical to TRBD1. Germline-derived CDR1 and CDR2 are SGHDT and YYEEEE. The junction had 4 bases not matched to a gene; V was cut back by 1 base and J by 1 base. There are 15 residues in the CDR3. For the CDR3, the DNA is TGTGCCAGCAGCTTGAGACAGGGGAAGTCCTACGAGCAGTACTTC. It specifies CASSLRQGKSYEQYF.

The chain has TRBV18 and TRBJ1-5; the D is unclear. Deletions cut 3 bases from V and 7 bases from J, with 13 bases between. Germline assignment: CDR1 KGHSH and CDR2 LQKENI. The CDR3 runs 14 residues. The CDR3 nucleotides read TGTGCCAGCTCACCCCAAGAGGAGGTGCAGCCCCAGCATTTT. Translated: CASSPQEEVQPQHF.

The chain combines TRBV9 with TRBJ1-6, with 11 bases aligning to TRBD1. Germline V gene data show CDR1 as SGDLS and CDR2 as YYNGEE. The CDR3 has 16 amino acids. J was trimmed by 7 bases and V by 4 bases; bases with no gene match: 7. The DNA for the CDR3 is TGTGCCAGCAGCTCCCGGGACAGGGGGGGAAATTCACCCCTCCACTTT. Translating gives CASSSRDRGGNSPLHF.

Relative to its sample, this clonotype is medium-sized. CDR3: CAWRPMTSGRIQETQYF. The CDR3 DNA reads TGTGCCTGGAGGCCCATGACTAGCGGGAGGATACAAGAGACCCAGTACTTC. J is TRBJ2-5 and V is TRBV30; TRBD2 matches 13 bases. Per germline, CDR1 GTSNPN and CDR2 SVGIG (reference sequence). V was pared by 3 bases and J by 2 bases, with 9 bases of the junction left unmatched. The CDR3 has 17 residues.

This clonotype turned up a few times. The gene calls are TRBV19 and TRBJ1-6; TRBD1 is a possible D gene (6 bases). From germline, CDR1 is LNHDA and CDR2 SQIVND (reference sequence). The CDR3 is made up of 15 amino acids. V lost 7 bases to trimming and J lost 7 bases, with 17 bases between them. CDR3 loop: CASTTQGVANSPLHF. As DNA, the CDR3 is TGTGCCAGTACCACACAGGGTGTCGCCAATTCACCCCTCCACTTT.

The gene calls are TRBV6-1 and TRBJ1-1; D is perhaps TRBD1 (5 bases). CDR3 length equals 12 residues. The germline V gene encodes CDR1 MNHNS and CDR2 SASEGT. Trimming stripped 7 bases from V and 1 base from J, with 7 bases between. CDR3 sequence (DNA): TGTGCCAGCATTCAGGGGAACACTGAAGCTTTCTTT. Its protein product is CASIQGNTEAFF.

This clonotype is medium-sized (0.01 to 0.1%) in the sample. The chain combines TRBV29-1 with TRBJ1-2, with D possibly matching TRBD1 (5 bases). From germline, CDR1 is SQVTM and CDR2 ANQGSEA. CDR3 length equals 13 residues. The V gene lost 3 bases and the J gene lost 6 bases, with 14 bases spanning the gap. DNA of the CDR3: TGCAGCGTTGACCCAGGGACGTGGGATGGCTACACCTTC. This codes for CSVDPGTWDGYTF.